This T cell receptor beta chain derives from a study of CD8+ T cells in alopecia areata. Sequencing relied on a cDNA template that was reverse transcribed from extracted RNA. Measured with immunoSEQ multiplex PCR; TCRdb has only the in-frame clones, and not every one. The sample consists of 75,000 to 100,000 clones, about 40% of them appearing once. There are 14 residues in the CDR3. CDR1 is ENHRY, CDR2 SYGVKD, per germline. V gave up 8 bases and J gave up 8 bases, with 21 bases separating them. The clonotype comes from a human donor with alopecia areata. The J gene is TRBJ1-2, the V gene TRBV10-3; D not certain. The source material was CD4+ T cells sorted from blood. This CDR3 reads CAILNPGSIKGYTF. In DNA form, the CDR3 reads TGTGCCATCCTCAACCCCGGGTCCATTAAAGGCTACACCTTC.